Listed here are 3 T cell receptor beta chains from one sample, sequenced in a study of identical twins. TCRdb re-called the 5' RACE reads with MiXCR, one entry per CDR3 protein. Of 540,000 or so distinct CDR3 sequences listed, under 25% were seen once; the top ten hold about 0.5%. These same data were also listed under a study on yellow fever vaccine responses in identical twins.

The sequencing sample was made of CD4+ T cells sorted from blood. All receptors derive from a woman aged 18 to 35 in good health.

The rearrangement links TRBV20-1 to TRBJ2-7; no definite D call. Trimming took 1 base from V and 4 from J, leaving 14 bases between them. The CDR3 covers 14 residues. The germline V gene encodes CDR1 DFQATT and CDR2 SNEGSKA (reference sequence). CDR3 region: CSARVSAVGYEQYF. The DNA of the CDR3 is TGCAGTGCTAGAGTTTCCGCTGTGGGGTACGAGCAGTACTTC.

The rearrangement links TRBV7-9 to TRBJ2-1; maybe TRBD1 (5 bases). Germline V lookup: CDR1 SEHNR, CDR2 FQNEAQ (reference sequence). With 1 base removed from V and 9 bases from J, the gap between germline ends came to 13 bases. This CDR3 has 14 amino acids. The CDR3 DNA is TGTGCCAGCAGCTTAGGTTTAGGGGTGAGTGAGCAGTTCTTC. It translates to CASSLGLGVSEQFF.

The chain couples TRBV20-1 to TRBJ2-1, with D tentatively TRBD2 (5 bases). V lost 2 bases and J lost 5, with 13 bases in between. The CDR3 covers 14 residues. Germline V gene data show CDR1 as DFQATT and CDR2 as SNEGSKA (reference sequence). The CDR3 here is CSARTRGLDNEQFF. Written as DNA, the CDR3 is TGCAGTGCTAGAACACGAGGGCTTGACAATGAGCAGTTCTTC.